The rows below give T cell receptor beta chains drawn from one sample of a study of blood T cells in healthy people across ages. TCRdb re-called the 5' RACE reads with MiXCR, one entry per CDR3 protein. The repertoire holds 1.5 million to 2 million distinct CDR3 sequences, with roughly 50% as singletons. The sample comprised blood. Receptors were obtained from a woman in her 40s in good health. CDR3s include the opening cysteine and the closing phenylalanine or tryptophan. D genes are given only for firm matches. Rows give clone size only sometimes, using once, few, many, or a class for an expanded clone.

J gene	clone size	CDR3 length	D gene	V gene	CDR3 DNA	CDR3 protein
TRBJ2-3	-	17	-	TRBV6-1	TGTGCCAGCAGTGAATTTATGAGGGGGGGCAGCACAGATACGCAGTATTTT	CASSEFMRGGSTDTQYF
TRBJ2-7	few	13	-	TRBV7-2	TGTGCCAGCAGCTTAGGGAGGGGGGACGAGCAGTACTTC	CASSLGRGDEQYF
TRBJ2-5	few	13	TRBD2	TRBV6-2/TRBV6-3	TGTGCCAGCAGTTATGGGACTAGCAGGACCCAGTACTTC	CASSYGTSRTQYF
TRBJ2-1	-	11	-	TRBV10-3	TGTGCCATCAGGGATGACGATGAGCAGTTCTTC	CAIRDDDEQFF
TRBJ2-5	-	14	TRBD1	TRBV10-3	TGTGCCATCAGACCCGGACAGGCGGCGGAGACCCAGTACTTC	CAIRPGQAAETQYF
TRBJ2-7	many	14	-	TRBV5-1	TGCGCCAGCAGCTCGGCGGGCGGCTCCTACGAGCAGTACTTC	CASSSAGGSYEQYF
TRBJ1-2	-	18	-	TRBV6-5	TGTGCCAGCAGTTATCTCTCGGCAGGCCCCCTGTTAAGCTATGGCTACACCTTC	CASSYLSAGPLLSYGYTF
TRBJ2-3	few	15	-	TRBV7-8	TGTGCCAGCAGCTTAGCGGCGAGGACTACAGATACGCAGTATTTT	CASSLAARTTDTQYF
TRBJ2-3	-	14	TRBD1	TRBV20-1	TGCAGTGCTGGAAAAGGGGGCTACACAGATACGCAGTATTTT	CSAGKGGYTDTQYF
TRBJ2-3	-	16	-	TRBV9	TGTGCCATCAGCGTAGTGGGAACTCCAATCACAGATACGCAGTATTTT	CAISVVGTPITDTQYF
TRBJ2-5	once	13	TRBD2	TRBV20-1	TGCAGTGCCGAGCGGGGGTTCCAAGAGACCCAGTACTTC	CSAERGFQETQYF
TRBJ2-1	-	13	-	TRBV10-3	TGTGCCATCAGTGGCGGACAGACTAATGAGCAGTTCTTC	CAISGGQTNEQFF
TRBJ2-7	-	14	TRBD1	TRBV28	TGTGCCAGCAGTTTGCGGATCGGACAGGGAGAGCAGTACTTC	CASSLRIGQGEQYF
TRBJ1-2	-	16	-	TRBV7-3	TGTGCCAGCAGCCCTACTCCCCACAGGGAGGACTATGGCTACACCTTC	CASSPTPHREDYGYTF
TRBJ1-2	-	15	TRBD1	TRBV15	TGTGCCACCAGCACCGACAGGGGACCTAACTATGGCTACACCTTC	CATSTDRGPNYGYTF
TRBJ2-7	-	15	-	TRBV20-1	TGCAGTGCTAGTAGGCAGCGAGGGTTGGTCTACGAGCAGTACTTC	CSASRQRGLVYEQYF
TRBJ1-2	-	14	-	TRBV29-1	TGCAGCGTTGAAGCTCAAACGAGGCTTTATGGCTACACCTTC	CSVEAQTRLYGYTF
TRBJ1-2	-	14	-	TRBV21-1	TGTGCCAGCAGCAAAGCGTCAGGGGGCGCAGGCTACACCTTC	CASSKASGGAGYTF
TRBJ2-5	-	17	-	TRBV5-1	TGCGCCAGCAGCTCATCCCTTCAGGGGAAGGGGCAAGAGACCCAGTACTTC	CASSSSLQGKGQETQYF
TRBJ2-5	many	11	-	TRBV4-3	TGTGCCAGCAGCCAAACTGAGACCCAGTACTTC	CASSQTETQYF